This entry describes one T cell receptor beta chain. Antigen unknown. The data originate from a study of blood T cells in healthy people across ages. Across the whole study: In model experiments, template switching was able to capture about one barcoded beta molecule for every two T cells that were present.

A sample-barcoded 5' primer and a J-beta primer mix were used in a second PCR of roughly 7 to 12 cycles. TCRdb redid the calling of the 5' RACE reads with MiXCR, one entry per CDR3 protein. The top ten clones hold more than 4% of a sample with about 1.5 million distinct CDR3 sequences, roughly two fifths of them seen once. Study-wide results and caveats: Whereas aged donors had fewer naive CD4+ cells, long-lived donors had more of them and higher diversity.

Germline V gene data show CDR1 as MDHEN and CDR2 as SYDVKM. With 6 bases clipped from V and 4 bases from J, the junction kept 6 bases outside the gene matches. The CDR3 is 14 residues long. The TCR comes from a woman under 30 in good health. Sequencing was done on a sample of blood. This chain uses TRBV28 with TRBJ2-5; TRBD1 matches 9 bases. CDR3 sequence: CASRTTGGPETQYF. The DNA for the CDR3 is TGTGCCAGCAGGACCACAGGGGGCCCAGAGACCCAGTACTTC.